This entry lists 29 T cell receptor beta chains sequenced from one sample in a study of blood T cell repertoires in COVID-19. Sequencing was performed with immunoSEQ multiplex PCR; in TCRdb, only in-frame clones are kept and a portion is missing. The top ten hold approximately 7.8% of the sample, which has 250,000 to 350,000 clones, 80% to 90% seen once. Sample: peripheral blood. The receptors were gathered from a woman aged 45-59 years who had recovered from COVID-19.

The CDR3 reads CASSMSGGLYNEQFF. In nucleotides, the CDR3 is TGTGCCAGCAGCATGAGCGGGGGTCTCTACAATGAGCAGTTCTTC. The V call is TRBV7-6, the J call TRBJ2-1; TRBD2 agrees at 8 bases. Germline values: CDR1 SGHVS, CDR2 FNYEAQ. After removal of 5 bases from V and 3 bases from J, the junction contained 6 bases not matched to a gene. The CDR3 is 15 amino acids.

The chain carries TRBV29-1 and TRBJ1-2; no clear D. Looked up from germline, CDR1 is SQVTM and CDR2 is ANQGSEA. The CDR3 is 11 amino acids. V was cut by 1 base and J by 9 bases, with 9 bases left in between. This CDR3 is CSVEAGRSYTF. The CDR3 coding sequence is TGCAGCGTTGAAGCGGGGAGGAGCTACACCTTC.

The chain has TRBV6-6 and TRBJ2-7; TRBD2 aligns across 16 bases. Germline V gives CDR1 MNHNY, CDR2 SVGAGI (reference sequence). CDR3 length equals 17 residues. V lost 5 bases and J lost 0; bases outside the gene matches: 4. The CDR3 sequence is CASSLGLAGGSSYEQYF. The CDR3 nucleotides read TGTGCCAGCAGTCTGGGACTAGCGGGAGGGAGCTCCTACGAGCAGTACTTC.

The rearrangement uses TRBV10-2 and TRBJ2-1; 8 bases align to TRBD1. CDR3 size: 14 residues. Unmatched junction bases numbered 5, after V lost 10 bases and J lost 0 bases. CDR1 and CDR2 from the germline V gene are WSHSY and SAAADI. The CDR3, as DNA: TGCGCCACAAACGGACAGGGCTCCTACAATGAGCAGTTCTTC. As protein: CATNGQGSYNEQFF.

This chain uses TRBV3-1 (or the pseudogene TRBV3-2) with TRBJ1-1; D is undetermined. Germline V gives CDR1 LGHDT, CDR2 YNNKEL (reference sequence). Trimming left V 5 bases short and J 11 bases short, with 15 bases between. This CDR3 is 12 amino acids long. The CDR3 spells CASSSPGGRAFF. CDR3 bases: TGTGCCAGCAGCAGTCCAGGCGGGAGGGCTTTCTTT.

The gene calls are TRBV6-2 or TRBV6-3 and TRBJ1-5; D ambiguous. V was shortened by 2 bases and J by 3 bases, with 17 bases between the two germline ends. The CDR3 length is 17 residues. Germline loops: CDR1 MNHEY, CDR2 SVGEGT. The CDR3 DNA is TGTGCCAGCAGTTACATCCTAGTGGGTCGCGACAATCAGCCCCAGCATTTT. This translates into CASSYILVGRDNQPQHF.

This clone was counted a few times. This chain uses TRBV5-1 with TRBJ1-2; 11 bases are shared with TRBD1. The V segment lost 1 base and the J segment 1 base; nucleotides outside the gene matches: 9. The CDR3 sequence is 18 residues long. CDR1 is SGHRS, CDR2 YFSETQ, per germline. The CDR3 coding sequence is TGCGCCAGCAGCTTGAGTCAGGACAGGGGGCCCGATAACTATGGCTACACCTTC. Its protein is CASSLSQDRGPDNYGYTF.

This clone has a handful of counts. This chain connects TRBV11-2 to TRBJ2-7; 7 nucleotides align to TRBD1. The V gene's germline CDR1 is SGHAT and CDR2 FQNNGV. This CDR3 region has 14 residues. The junction had 7 bases not matched to a gene; V was cut back by 3 bases and J by 5 bases. CDR3 in amino acids: CASSLRTGADEQYF. In DNA form, the CDR3 reads TGTGCCAGCAGCTTGAGGACAGGAGCGGACGAGCAGTACTTC.

The chain is built from TRBV7-2 and TRBJ1-1; D call uncertain. Trimming took off 5 bases at V and 0 bases at J, with 10 bases between the two ends. The CDR3 sequence is 14 residues long. The germline gives CDR1 SGHTA, CDR2 FQGNSA. Written as DNA, the CDR3 is TGTGCCAGCAGCCTACAGACGGTGAACACTGAAGCTTTCTTT. This translates into CASSLQTVNTEAFF.

The gene calls are TRBV10-3 and TRBJ2-3; D is possibly TRBD2 (6 bases). V gave up 6 bases and J gave up 0 bases, with 13 bases separating them. CDR1 is ENHRY and CDR2 is SYGVKD in the germline V gene. The CDR3 has 15 amino acids. The CDR3 bases are TGTGCCATCAGCTCACTAGCCGCCAGCACAGATACGCAGTATTTT. Residues: CAISSLAASTDTQYF.

The rearrangement links TRBV19 to TRBJ2-2; 12 nucleotides align to TRBD2. This CDR3 is 19 amino acids long. Trimming cost V 7 bases and J 3 bases; bases outside gene matches: 15. Germline assignment: CDR1 LNHDA and CDR2 SQIVND (reference sequence). CDR3 sequence (DNA): TGTGCCAGTACTAGCGGGAGGGCCGGGGAAACGCGGTACACCGGGGAGCTGTTTTTT. Protein product: CASTSGRAGETRYTGELFF.

This clone was found many times. This chain joins TRBV2 and TRBJ2-7, with 10 bases aligning to TRBD2. CDR3 size: 15 residues. The germline gives CDR1 SNHLY, CDR2 FYNNEI. J gave up 3 bases and V 6 bases, and 8 bases lay outside the gene matches. This chain's CDR3 is CASSVGGLANYEQYF. In DNA, the CDR3 is TGTGCCAGCAGCGTGGGGGGACTAGCGAACTACGAGCAGTACTTC.

In nucleotides, the CDR3 is TGTGCCAGCAGTCCCGCGGGGGGATCCTACGAGCAGTACTTC. Protein product: CASSPAGGSYEQYF. The V call is TRBV28, the J call TRBJ2-7, with 8 bases aligning to TRBD2. V trimming: 5 bases; J trimming: 1 base; junction bases outside the gene matches: 4. CDR3 length equals 14 residues. CDR1 is MDHEN, CDR2 SYDVKM, per germline.

The chain recombines TRBV7-8 with TRBJ1-5; unclear D gene. Germline assignment: CDR1 SGHVS and CDR2 FQNEAQ. Trimming left V 1 base short and J 6 bases short, with 25 bases between. This CDR3 comprises 19 residues. CDR3 bases: TGTGCCAGCAGCTTAGTCTCAGGATTTGGAGGCGTCAACACTCAGCCCCAGCATTTT. It is translated as CASSLVSGFGGVNTQPQHF.

The chain uses TRBV23-1 and TRBJ2-1, with D unresolved. TRBV23-1 is an ORF, with its function uncertain. The V and J ends lost 2 bases and 0 bases respectively, with 11 bases between them. The CDR3 covers 16 residues. This chain's CDR3 is CASSQGGRSSYNEQFF. CDR3 sequence (DNA): TGCGCCAGCAGTCAAGGCGGCCGCAGCTCCTACAATGAGCAGTTCTTC.

The V gene is TRBV6-2 or TRBV6-3, the J gene TRBJ2-4, with no clear D. The V end lost 6 bases, the J end lost 9 bases, and 12 bases lay between the germline ends. In germline, CDR1 is MNHEY, CDR2 SVGEGT. The CDR3 is 12 amino acids. The CDR3 reads CASSSKRSIQYF. The CDR3 coding sequence is TGTGCCAGCAGCTCCAAAAGGAGCATTCAGTACTTC.

The chain carries TRBV7-2 and TRBJ2-1; maybe TRBD1 (5 bases). The ends were cut back, 0 bases at V and 8 bases at J, with 11 bases in the middle. CDR1 and CDR2 (germline): SGHTA, FQGNSA. CDR3 length equals 14 residues. The CDR3 bases are TGTGCCAGCAGCTTAGCGCAGGGTTCCGATGAGCAGTTCTTC. Translating gives CASSLAQGSDEQFF.

This chain joins TRBV9 and TRBJ1-2; possible D gene TRBD1, 5 bases. V lost 0 bases to trimming and J lost 8 bases, with 11 bases between them. The CDR3 has 13 residues. Germline V gives CDR1 SGDLS, CDR2 YYNGEE. The CDR3 region is CASSVVPGEGYTF. As DNA, the CDR3 is TGTGCCAGCAGCGTAGTCCCGGGGGAGGGCTACACCTTC. Supplemented by reference TRBV9 and TRBJ1-2, the full variable domain reads DSGVTQTPKHLITATGQRVTLRCSPRSGDLSVYWYQQSLDQGLQFLIQYYNGEERAKGNILERFSAQQFPDLHSELNLSSLELGDSALYFCASSVVPGEGYTFGSGTRLTVV.

CDR3 DNA: TGTGCCAGCAGAAAACCAGGCCTCACTACCGGGGAGCTGTTTTTT. Amino acid sequence: CASRKPGLTTGELFF. The rearrangement links TRBV11-2 to TRBJ2-2; D call uncertain. The CDR3 covers 15 residues. The ends were cut back, 6 bases at V and 5 bases at J, with 16 bases in the middle. The germline CDR1 and CDR2 sequences are SGHAT and FQNNGV. The full variable domain, its missing parts supplied by reference TRBV11-2 and TRBJ2-2, is EAGVAQSPRYKIIEKRQSVAFWCNPISGHATLYWYQQILGQGPKLLIQFQNNGVVDDSQLPKDRFSAERLKGVDSTLKIQPAKLEDSAVYLCASRKPGLTTGELFFGEGSRLTVL.

This chain uses TRBV19 with TRBJ2-5; the match to TRBD2 covers 8 bases. The V segment lost 5 bases and the J segment 5 bases; nucleotides outside the gene matches: 4. Germline CDR1 reads LNHDA; CDR2 reads SQIVND (reference sequence). There are 13 residues in the CDR3. CDR3 nucleotide sequence: TGTGCCAGTAGTCCCCGACTAGCGGAGACCCAGTACTTC. The encoded protein is CASSPRLAETQYF.

This chain connects TRBV6-5 to TRBJ2-7, with a tentative D call TRBD2 (6 bases). The CDR3 totals 13 residues. The V gene's germline CDR1 is MNHEY and CDR2 SVGAGI. V was shortened by 7 bases and J by 5 bases, with 15 bases between the two germline ends. The CDR3 sequence is CASTPPGVDEQYF. CDR3 bases: TGTGCCAGCACCCCACCGGGGGTCGACGAGCAGTACTTC.

The V and J genes are TRBV30 and TRBJ2-5, with 8 bases that match TRBD1. From germline, CDR1 is GTSNPN and CDR2 SVGIG (reference sequence). This CDR3 is 14 amino acids long. Trimming cost V 2 bases and J 1 base; bases outside gene matches: 3. This CDR3 reads CAWSTGGTQETQYF. CDR3 sequence (DNA): TGTGCCTGGAGTACAGGGGGTACCCAAGAGACCCAGTACTTC.

The CDR3 sequence is CASRPSGHYGYTF. The CDR3 region has the DNA TGTGCCAGCAGGCCCTCAGGTCACTATGGCTACACCTTC. The rearrangement joins TRBV12-3 or TRBV12-4 to TRBJ1-2; D is ambiguous. This CDR3 spans 13 amino acids. V was shortened by 6 bases and J by 3 bases, with 11 bases between the two germline ends.

The J gene is TRBJ2-4, the V gene TRBV5-1, with a weak D call TRBD1 (6 bases). There are 12 residues in the CDR3. From germline, CDR1 is SGHRS and CDR2 YFSETQ. V dropped 5 bases and J dropped 7 bases, with 10 bases sitting between them. CDR3 bases: TGCGCCAGCAGTCCACAGGGTAACATTCAGTACTTC. Translating it yields CASSPQGNIQYF.

The chain couples TRBV6-2 or TRBV6-3 to TRBJ2-1; tentatively, D is TRBD2 (5 bases). The CDR3 runs 14 residues. Trimming took off 5 bases at V and 2 bases at J, with 10 bases between the two ends. Germline-derived CDR1 and CDR2 are MNHEY and SVGEGT. The chain's CDR3 is CASSKTGAYNEQFF. The CDR3 DNA sequence: TGTGCCAGCAGTAAGACCGGGGCCTACAATGAGCAGTTCTTC.

The rearrangement links TRBV27 to TRBJ2-1; the D gene is possibly TRBD2 (6 bases). CDR1 is MNHEY and CDR2 is SMNVEV in the germline V gene (reference sequence). This CDR3 is 17 amino acids long. Trimming took off 2 bases at V and 6 bases at J, with 20 bases between the two ends. The CDR3 coding sequence is TGTGCCAGCAGTTTAAAAGACCCTGTGGAGGGCCTCAATGAGCAGTTCTTC. This translates into CASSLKDPVEGLNEQFF.

The chain recombines TRBV7-8 with TRBJ1-6, with 9 bases fitting TRBD1. Germline CDR1 reads SGHVS; CDR2 reads FQNEAQ. This CDR3 contains 15 residues. V shed 4 bases, J shed 8 bases, and the junction held 6 bases outside the gene matches. DNA of the CDR3: TGTGCCAGCAGCTCCCGGGACAGGGTTTATTCACCCCTCCACTTT. It specifies CASSSRDRVYSPLHF.

This clone appeared a few times. This chain joins TRBV7-8 and TRBJ1-4; TRBD1 matches at 10 bases. CDR3 length: 15 residues. The V gene's germline CDR1 is SGHVS and CDR2 FQNEAQ. Trimming removed 6 bases from V and 5 bases from J; junction bases left unmatched: 6. The CDR3, as DNA: TGTGCCAGCAGACCCGACAGGGGGCGAAATGAAAAACTGTTTTTT. It translates to CASRPDRGRNEKLFF.

The gene calls are TRBV7-8 and TRBJ2-5; 7 nucleotides match TRBD1. The germline V gene encodes CDR1 SGHVS and CDR2 FQNEAQ. V shed 1 base, J shed 7 bases, and the junction held 18 bases outside the gene matches. The CDR3 extends over 18 amino acids. The CDR3 DNA follows: TGTGCCAGCAGCTTAGTCCAGGGGGAACGGCGAAACGCCGGGACCCAGTACTTC. Residues: CASSLVQGERRNAGTQYF.